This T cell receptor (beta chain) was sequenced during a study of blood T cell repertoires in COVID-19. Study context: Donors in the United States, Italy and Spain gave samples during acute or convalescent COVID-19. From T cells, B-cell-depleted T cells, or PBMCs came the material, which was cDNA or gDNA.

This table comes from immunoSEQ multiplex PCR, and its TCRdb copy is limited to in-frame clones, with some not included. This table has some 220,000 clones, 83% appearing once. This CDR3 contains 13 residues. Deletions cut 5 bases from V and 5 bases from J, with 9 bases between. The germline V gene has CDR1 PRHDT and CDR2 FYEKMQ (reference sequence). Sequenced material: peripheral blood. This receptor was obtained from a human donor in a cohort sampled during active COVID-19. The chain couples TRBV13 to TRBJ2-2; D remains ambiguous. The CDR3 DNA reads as TGTGCCAGCAGCCGCGCTCTGACCGGGGAGCTGTTTTTT. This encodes CASSRALTGELFF.